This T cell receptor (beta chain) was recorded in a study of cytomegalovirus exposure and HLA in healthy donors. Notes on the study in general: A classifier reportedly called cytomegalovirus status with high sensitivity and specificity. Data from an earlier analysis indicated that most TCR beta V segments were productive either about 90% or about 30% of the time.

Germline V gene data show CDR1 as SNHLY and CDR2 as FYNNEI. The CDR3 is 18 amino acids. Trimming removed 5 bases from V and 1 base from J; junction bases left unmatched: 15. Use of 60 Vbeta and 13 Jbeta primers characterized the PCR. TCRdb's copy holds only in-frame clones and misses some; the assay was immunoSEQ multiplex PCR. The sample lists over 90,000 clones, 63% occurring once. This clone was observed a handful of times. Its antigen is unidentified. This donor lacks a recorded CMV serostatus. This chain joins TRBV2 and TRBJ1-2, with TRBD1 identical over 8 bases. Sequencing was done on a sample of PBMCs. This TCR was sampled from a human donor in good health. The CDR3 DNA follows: TGTGCCAGCAGTAACCTCAGGGACAGGCCCAATAATAACTATGGCTACACCTTC. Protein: CASSNLRDRPNNNYGYTF.